This T cell receptor beta chain was obtained from a study of CD8 T cells in Susac syndrome. Random hexamers primed reverse transcription of roughly 0.45 to 1 ug RNA. TCRdb redid the calling of the immunoSEQ multiplex PCR reads with MiXCR, one entry per CDR3 protein. Here the sample spans some 77,000 distinct CDR3 sequences, 93% being singletons. The V and J ends lost 3 bases and 7 bases respectively, with 7 bases between them. The CDR3 totals 13 residues. The gene calls are TRBV12-3 or TRBV12-4 and TRBJ1-6; D not certain. The sample taken for sequencing was CD4+ T cells from PBMCs. This sequence was found in a human donor with Susac syndrome. The CDR3 nucleotides are TGTGCCAGCAGTTTTTACTTGAATTCACCCCTCCACTTT. Amino acid sequence: CASSFYLNSPLHF.